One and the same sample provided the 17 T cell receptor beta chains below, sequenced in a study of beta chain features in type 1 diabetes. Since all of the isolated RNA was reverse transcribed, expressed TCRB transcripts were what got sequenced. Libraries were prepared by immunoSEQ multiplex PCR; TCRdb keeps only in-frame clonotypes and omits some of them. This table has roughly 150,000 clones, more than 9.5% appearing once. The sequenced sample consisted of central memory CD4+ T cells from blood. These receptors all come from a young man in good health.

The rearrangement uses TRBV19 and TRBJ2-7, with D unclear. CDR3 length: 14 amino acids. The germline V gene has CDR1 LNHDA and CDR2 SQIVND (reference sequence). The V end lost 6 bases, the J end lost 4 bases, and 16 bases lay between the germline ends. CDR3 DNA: TGTGCCAGTAGACCCCGGAGTTCCGGTTACGAGCAGTACTTC. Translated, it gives CASRPRSSGYEQYF.

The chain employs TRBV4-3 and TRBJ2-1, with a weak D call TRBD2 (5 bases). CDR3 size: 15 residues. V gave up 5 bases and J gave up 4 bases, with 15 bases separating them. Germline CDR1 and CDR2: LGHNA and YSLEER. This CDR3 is CASSKNRLAYNEQFF. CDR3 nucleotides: TGCGCCAGCAGCAAAAACCGGTTAGCGTACAATGAGCAGTTCTTC.

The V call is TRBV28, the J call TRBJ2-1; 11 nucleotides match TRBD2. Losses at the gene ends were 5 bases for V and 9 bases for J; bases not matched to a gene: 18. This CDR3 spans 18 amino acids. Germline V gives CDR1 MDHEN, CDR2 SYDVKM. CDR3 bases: TGTGCCAGCAGTAGTCCTAGCGGGGGGCGCCAAGGACGTCGTGAGCAGTTCTTC. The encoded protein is CASSSPSGGRQGRREQFF.

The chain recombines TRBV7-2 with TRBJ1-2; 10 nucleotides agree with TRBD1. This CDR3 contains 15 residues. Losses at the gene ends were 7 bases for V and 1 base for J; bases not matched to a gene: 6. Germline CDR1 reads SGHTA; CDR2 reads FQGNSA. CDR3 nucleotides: TGTGCCAGCAAGACAGGGGGCGCCCATAACTATGGCTACACCTTC. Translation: CASKTGGAHNYGYTF.

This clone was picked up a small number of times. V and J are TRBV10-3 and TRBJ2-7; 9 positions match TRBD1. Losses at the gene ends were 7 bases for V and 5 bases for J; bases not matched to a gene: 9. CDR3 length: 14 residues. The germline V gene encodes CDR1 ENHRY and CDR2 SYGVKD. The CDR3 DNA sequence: TGTGCCATCACCCCGCGACAGGGGGGGAACGAGCAGTACTTC. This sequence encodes CAITPRQGGNEQYF.

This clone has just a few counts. CDR3 in amino acids: CASSSQGMNSYEQYF. For the CDR3, the DNA is TGTGCCAGCAGTTCGCAGGGAATGAATTCCTACGAGCAGTACTTC. V gene TRBV28 combines with J gene TRBJ2-7; TRBD1 might be the D (5 bases). Per germline, CDR1 MDHEN and CDR2 SYDVKM. V lost 4 bases to trimming and J lost 1 base, with 14 bases between them. The CDR3 consists of 15 residues. The full variable domain, completed using reference TRBV28 and TRBJ2-7, is DVKVTQSSRYLVKRTGEKVFLECVQDMDHENMFWYRQDPGLGLRLIYFSYDVKMKEKGDIPEGYSVSREKKERFSLILESASTNQTSMYLCASSSQGMNSYEQYFGPGTRLTVT.

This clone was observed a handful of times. CDR3 sequence: CASSSPTGSGEQYF. In DNA, the CDR3 is TGTGCCAGCAGCAGCCCCACAGGGTCTGGGGAGCAGTACTTC. This chain uses TRBV5-4 with TRBJ2-7; D might be TRBD1 (6 bases). CDR1 and CDR2 from the germline V gene are SGHNT and YYREEE (reference sequence). V lost 4 bases and J lost 7, with 18 bases in between. The CDR3 is 14 amino acids.

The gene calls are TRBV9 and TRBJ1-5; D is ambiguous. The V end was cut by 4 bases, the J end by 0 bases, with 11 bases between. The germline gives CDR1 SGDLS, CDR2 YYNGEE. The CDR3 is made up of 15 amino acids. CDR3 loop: CASSKGGDSNQPQHF. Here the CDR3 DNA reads TGTGCCAGCAGCAAAGGTGGAGATAGCAATCAGCCCCAGCATTTT.

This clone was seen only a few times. CDR3 in amino acids: CASSLNTNTEAFF. The CDR3 DNA reads TGTGCCAGCAGCTTAAATACGAACACTGAAGCTTTCTTT. V gene TRBV7-3 combines with J gene TRBJ1-1, with D unclear. Germline V CDR1 and CDR2: SGHTA, FQGTGA. The V gene lost 1 base and the J gene lost 1 base, with 4 bases spanning the gap. This CDR3 has 13 amino acids.

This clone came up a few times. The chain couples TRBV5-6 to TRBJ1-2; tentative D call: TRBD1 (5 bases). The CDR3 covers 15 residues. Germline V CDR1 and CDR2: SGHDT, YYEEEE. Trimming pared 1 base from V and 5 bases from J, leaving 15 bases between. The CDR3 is CASSLYEGPRYGYTF. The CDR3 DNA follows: TGTGCCAGCAGCTTGTATGAGGGGCCGAGGTATGGCTACACCTTC.

CDR3 sequence: CASSSTDGTNYGYTF. The CDR3 DNA is TGTGCCAGCAGTTCCACCGACGGGACTAACTATGGCTACACCTTC. The chain employs TRBV6-6 and TRBJ1-2; the D is unclear. The CDR3 loop spans 15 amino acids. In germline, CDR1 is MNHNY, CDR2 SVGAGI (reference sequence). V lost 4 bases, J lost 0 bases, and 12 bases lay in between.

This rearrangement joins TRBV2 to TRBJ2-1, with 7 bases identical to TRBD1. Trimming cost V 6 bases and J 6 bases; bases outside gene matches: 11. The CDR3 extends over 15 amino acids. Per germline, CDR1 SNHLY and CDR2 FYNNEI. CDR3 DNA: TGTGCCAGCAGCCCCAGACAGGGTTCGGCCAATGAGCAGTTCTTC. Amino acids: CASSPRQGSANEQFF.

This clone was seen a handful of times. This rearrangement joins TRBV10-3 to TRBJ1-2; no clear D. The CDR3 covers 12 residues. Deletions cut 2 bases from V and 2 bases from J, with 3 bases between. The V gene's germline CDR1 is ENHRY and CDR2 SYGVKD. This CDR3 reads CAISEGNYGYTF. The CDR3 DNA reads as TGTGCCATCAGTGAGGGGAACTATGGCTACACCTTC.

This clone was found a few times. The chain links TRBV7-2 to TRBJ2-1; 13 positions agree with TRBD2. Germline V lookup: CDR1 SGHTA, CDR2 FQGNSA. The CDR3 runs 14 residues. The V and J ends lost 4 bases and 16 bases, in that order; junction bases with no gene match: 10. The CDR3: CASSSGLAGSSRFF. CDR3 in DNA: TGTGCCAGCAGCTCGGGACTAGCGGGATCTAGTAGATTCTTC.

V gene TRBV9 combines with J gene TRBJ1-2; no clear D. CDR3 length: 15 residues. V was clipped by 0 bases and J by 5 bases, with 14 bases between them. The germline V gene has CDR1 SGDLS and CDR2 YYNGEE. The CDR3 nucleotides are TGTGCCAGCAGCGTAGGCAGGTCTGTGGGGTATGGCTACACCTTC. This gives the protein CASSVGRSVGYGYTF.

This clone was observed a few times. The CDR3 sequence: CASSSGQTVETQYF. Here the CDR3 DNA reads TGCGCCAGCAGCTCGGGACAGACAGTGGAGACCCAGTACTTC. The rearrangement joins TRBV5-1 to TRBJ2-5; 7 bases are a match to TRBD1. Germline CDR1 is SGHRS and CDR2 is YFSETQ. V gave up 3 bases and J gave up 5 bases; unmatched junction bases: 7. The CDR3 has 14 residues.

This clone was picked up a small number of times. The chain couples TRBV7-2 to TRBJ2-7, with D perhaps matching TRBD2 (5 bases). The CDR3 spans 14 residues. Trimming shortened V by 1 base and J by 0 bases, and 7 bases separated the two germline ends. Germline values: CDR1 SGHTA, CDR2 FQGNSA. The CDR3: CASSLVRGSYEQYF. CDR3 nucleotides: TGTGCCAGCAGCTTAGTCCGGGGCTCCTACGAGCAGTACTTC.